Below are 15 T cell receptor beta chains sequenced from a single sample in a study of CD4 T cells in relation to SARS-CoV-2 and coronaviruses. The unexposed donors gave CD4+ T cells in 2011-2018, prior to COVID-19. Sequenced by immunoSEQ multiplex PCR; TCRdb stores in-frame clones only, minus some. The repertoire holds around 70,000 clones, with 75% to 90% as singletons. The specimen was memory CD4+ T cells from PBMCs. The receptors shown here come from a human donor in good health.

This clone has only one observation. The chain is built from TRBV3-1 (or the pseudogene TRBV3-2) and TRBJ2-7, with 7 bases identical to TRBD1. The CDR3 extends over 15 amino acids. With V trimmed by 2 bases and J by 4 bases, 8 bases remained unmatched. Germline CDR1 is LGHDT and CDR2 is YNNKEL (reference sequence). CDR3 sequence (DNA): TGTGCCAGCAGCCAATCTTGGGACAGAACTTACGAGCAGTACTTC. It translates to CASSQSWDRTYEQYF.

Written as DNA, the CDR3 is TGTGCCAGCAGTTTGGGGGTAGGTCGCGGGGAGCATGGCTACACCTTC. Protein product: CASSLGVGRGEHGYTF. The chain employs TRBV27 and TRBJ1-2; the D gene is possibly TRBD1 (5 bases). In germline, CDR1 is MNHEY, CDR2 SMNVEV (reference sequence). The CDR3 is 16 residues long. Trimming took off 3 bases at V and 6 bases at J, with 20 bases between the two ends.

In its sample, this clone was seen once. This chain joins TRBV30 and TRBJ2-7; no firm D call. Looked up from germline, CDR1 is GTSNPN and CDR2 is SVGIG (reference sequence). The CDR3 has 14 residues. The V and J ends lost 0 bases and 1 base respectively, with 10 bases between them. This CDR3 is CAWSVLVGSYEQYF. In nucleotides, the CDR3 is TGTGCCTGGAGTGTACTTGTTGGTTCCTACGAGCAGTACTTC.

The rearrangement joins TRBV5-4 to TRBJ2-3; 9 bases map to TRBD2. The CDR3 consists of 14 residues. Germline CDR1 is SGHNT and CDR2 is YYREEE (reference sequence). With 6 bases clipped from V and 2 bases from J, the junction kept 4 bases outside the gene matches. CDR3 in DNA: TGTGCCAGCAACTTAGCGGGGGCCACAGATACGCAGTATTTT. Its translation is CASNLAGATDTQYF.

The chain links TRBV30 to TRBJ1-5; 8 bases are shared with TRBD1. CDR1 is GTSNPN, CDR2 SVGIG, per germline (reference sequence). With V trimmed by 2 bases and J by 1 base, 4 bases remained unmatched. The CDR3 is made up of 15 amino acids. The CDR3 DNA is TGTGCCTGGAGTAGGCAGGGGGCAAGCAATCAGCCCCAGCATTTT. Its protein is CAWSRQGASNQPQHF. Combining the CDR3 with reference TRBV30 and TRBJ1-5 gives the whole variable domain SQTIHQWPATLVQPVGSPLSLECTVEGTSNPNLYWYRQAAGRGLQLLFYSVGIGQISSEVPQNLSASRPQDRQFILSSKKLLLSDSGFYLCAWSRQGASNQPQHFGDGTRLSIL.

The rearrangement uses TRBV10-3 and TRBJ2-3, with D possibly matching TRBD2 (6 bases). Germline assignment: CDR1 ENHRY and CDR2 SYGVKD. The CDR3 totals 13 residues. V lost 11 bases and J lost 2, with 14 bases in between. CDR3 in amino acids: CAPRLEDTDTQYF. In DNA form, the CDR3 reads TGTGCCCCACGACTAGAGGACACAGATACGCAGTATTTT.

V gene TRBV6-5 combines with J gene TRBJ1-2; D call uncertain. The V gene lost 6 bases and the J gene lost 8 bases, with 19 bases spanning the gap. Germline CDR1 is MNHEY and CDR2 is SVGAGI. This CDR3 has 14 residues. The chain's CDR3 is CASRASVEVIGYTF. The DNA for the CDR3 is TGTGCCAGCAGGGCCTCAGTTGAGGTGATAGGCTACACCTTC.

The chain carries TRBV2 and TRBJ2-3, with D tentatively TRBD2 (5 bases). Germline assignment: CDR1 SNHLY and CDR2 FYNNEI. CDR3 size: 15 residues. Trimming shortened V by 3 bases and J by 3 bases, and 13 bases separated the two germline ends. This CDR3 reads CASSDRDLRTDTQYF. The CDR3 nucleotides are TGTGCCAGCAGTGACCGGGATTTAAGGACAGATACGCAGTATTTT.

The chain is built from TRBV2 and TRBJ2-3; weak D call: TRBD2 (6 bases). Germline V gene sequence: CDR1 SNHLY, CDR2 FYNNEI. The length of the CDR3 is 13 residues. Between the trimmed V and J ends, which lost 11 bases and 1 base, there was a span of 13 bases. CDR3 DNA sequence: TGTGCCGGTAGCGGTACTGGCACAGATACGCAGTATTTT. Its translation: CAGSGTGTDTQYF.

J is TRBJ2-2 and V is TRBV7-6; D possibly corresponds to TRBD2 (6 bases). The CDR3 is 17 residues long. The V end was cut by 5 bases, the J end by 0 bases, with 16 bases between. Germline-derived CDR1 and CDR2 are SGHVS and FNYEAQ. CDR3 nucleotide sequence: TGTGCCAGCAGCCCCCGGGGTAGCGGACCGAACACCGGGGAGCTGTTTTTT. As protein: CASSPRGSGPNTGELFF.

This chain joins TRBV18 and TRBJ2-3; D might be TRBD1 (6 bases). V shed 0 bases and J shed 8 bases, with 15 bases lying between them. Germline assignment: CDR1 KGHSH and CDR2 LQKENI. This CDR3 contains 15 residues. This chain's CDR3 is CASSPPYTGYRTQYF. CDR3 DNA sequence: TGTGCCAGCTCACCACCTTACACAGGGTATCGTACGCAGTATTTT.

The chain uses TRBV12-3 or TRBV12-4 and TRBJ2-1, with TRBD2 matching 8 bases. With 8 bases clipped from V and 4 bases from J, the junction kept 4 bases outside the gene matches. This CDR3 contains 13 residues. CDR3 in amino acids: CASRGGVYNEQFF. DNA for the CDR3: TGTGCCAGCCGGGGGGGCGTGTACAATGAGCAGTTCTTC.

This chain uses TRBV6-2 or TRBV6-3 with TRBJ1-6, with 7 positions matching TRBD1. The CDR3 is made up of 17 amino acids. Germline CDR1 is MNHEY and CDR2 is SVGEGT. J lost 7 bases, V lost 5 bases, and 14 bases had no gene match. The CDR3 protein is CASSKPGQLTKNSPLHF. In DNA, the CDR3 is TGTGCCAGCAGTAAACCGGGACAGCTAACGAAGAATTCACCCCTCCACTTT.

The chain employs TRBV7-2 and TRBJ2-7; no clear D gene. CDR3 length: 12 amino acids. Germline CDR1 SGHTA, CDR2 FQGNSA. Trimming shortened V by 1 base and J by 12 bases, and 13 bases separated the two germline ends. In DNA, the CDR3 is TGTGCCAGCAGCTTAGACAATGGGTTAGTGTACTTC. It is translated as CASSLDNGLVYF.

V usage is TRBV9 and J usage is TRBJ2-2; 14 bases map to TRBD2. This CDR3 has 15 residues. The germline V gene encodes CDR1 SGDLS and CDR2 YYNGEE. V trimming: 3 bases; J trimming: 8 bases; junction bases outside the gene matches: 3. This CDR3 is CASSGLAGGRGELFF. The CDR3 DNA is TGTGCCAGCAGCGGACTAGCGGGGGGGAGAGGGGAGCTGTTTTTT. Using reference TRBV9 and TRBJ2-2 for the parts outside the CDR3, the full variable domain is DSGVTQTPKHLITATGQRVTLRCSPRSGDLSVYWYQQSLDQGLQFLIQYYNGEERAKGNILERFSAQQFPDLHSELNLSSLELGDSALYFCASSGLAGGRGELFFGEGSRLTVL.